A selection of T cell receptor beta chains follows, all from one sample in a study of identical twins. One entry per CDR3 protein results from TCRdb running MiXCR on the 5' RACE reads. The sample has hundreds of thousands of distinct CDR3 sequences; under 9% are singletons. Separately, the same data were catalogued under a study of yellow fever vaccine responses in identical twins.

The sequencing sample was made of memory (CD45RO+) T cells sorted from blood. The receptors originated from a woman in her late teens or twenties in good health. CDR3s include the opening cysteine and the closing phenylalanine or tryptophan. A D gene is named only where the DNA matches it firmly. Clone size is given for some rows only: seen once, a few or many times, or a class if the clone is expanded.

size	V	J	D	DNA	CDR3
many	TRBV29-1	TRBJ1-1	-	TGCAGCGCTGAGCGGGGAACTGAAGCTTTCTTT	CSAERGTEAFF
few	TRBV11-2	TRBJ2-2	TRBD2	TGTGCCACCGGACTAGCGGGGTCTTTTGGTTCCGGGGAGCTGTTTTTT	CATGLAGSFGSGELFF
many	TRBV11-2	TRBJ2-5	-	TGTGCCAGCAGCTTGCAATCTAACCAAGAGACCCAGTACTTC	CASSLQSNQETQYF
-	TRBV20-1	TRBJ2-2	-	TGCAGTGCTAGAGGTCCCGAGCGGAACCTCTTCACCGGGGAGCTGTTTTTT	CSARGPERNLFTGELFF
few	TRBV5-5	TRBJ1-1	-	TGTGCCAGCAGCCCCGGCCAAGTTAGTCGAGCTTTCTTT	CASSPGQVSRAFF
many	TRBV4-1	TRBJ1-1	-	TGCGCCAGCAGCCAAGTTCAATCAGGGATCGCTGAAGCTTTCTTT	CASSQVQSGIAEAFF
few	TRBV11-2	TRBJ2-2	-	TGTGCCAGCAGCTTAGTCGGGAATACGAACACCGGGGAGCTGTTTTTT	CASSLVGNTNTGELFF
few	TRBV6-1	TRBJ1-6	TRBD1	TGTGCCAGCAGTGAAGCCGGGACAGGCTTTTCACCCCTCCACTTT	CASSEAGTGFSPLHF
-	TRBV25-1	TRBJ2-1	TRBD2	TGTGCCAGCGGGGGGGACCTCTACAATGAGCAGTTCTTC	CASGGDLYNEQFF
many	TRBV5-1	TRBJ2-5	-	TGCGCCAGCAGCTTGGGAGGGAGCAACCAAGAGACCCAGTACTTC	CASSLGGSNQETQYF
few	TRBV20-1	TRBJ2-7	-	TGCAGTGCTAGCGGGACTCCGAGCTCCTACGAGCAGTACTTC	CSASGTPSSYEQYF
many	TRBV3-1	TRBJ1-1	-	TGTGCCAGCAGCCTCCGGGACATCAACACTGAAGCTTTCTTT	CASSLRDINTEAFF
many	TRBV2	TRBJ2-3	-	TGTGCCAGCAATCAGGGAAGACGGGAAACAGATACGCAGTATTTT	CASNQGRRETDTQYF
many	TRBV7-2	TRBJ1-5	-	TGTGCCAGCAGCGAACCGAACCAGCCCCAGCATTTT	CASSEPNQPQHF
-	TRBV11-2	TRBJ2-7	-	TGTGCCAGCAGCTTAAAGGGTTCCAACGAGCAGTACTTC	CASSLKGSNEQYF
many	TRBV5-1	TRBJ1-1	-	TGCGCCAGCGGTCCGCCGGGGAACACTGAAGCTTTCTTT	CASGPPGNTEAFF
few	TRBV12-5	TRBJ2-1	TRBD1	TGTGCTAGTGGCTCCGGTACAGGGGGCGGAAGCTCCTACAATGAGCAGTTCTTC	CASGSGTGGGSSYNEQFF
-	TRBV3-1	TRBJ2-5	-	TGTGCCAGCAGCCAAGAGTCCCTATTTGAAGAGACCCAGTACTTC	CASSQESLFEETQYF
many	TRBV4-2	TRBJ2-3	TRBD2	TGTGCCAGCAGCCAAGATTTAGGGACTACCACGAACACAGATACGCAGTATTTT	CASSQDLGTTTNTDTQYF
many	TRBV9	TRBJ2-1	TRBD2	TGTGCCAGCAGCGTAAATAGCGGGGGTTACAATGAGCAGTTCTTC	CASSVNSGGYNEQFF
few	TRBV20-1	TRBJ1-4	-	TGCAGTGCTAGAGATCCCCGCGGGGGGCGTGAAAAACTGTTTTTT	CSARDPRGGREKLFF
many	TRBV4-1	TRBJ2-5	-	TGCGCCAGCAGCCGAGACAGAAGAGAGACCCAGTACTTC	CASSRDRRETQYF
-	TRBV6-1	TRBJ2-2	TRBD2	TGTGCCAGCAGTGAATGGGGGGGAGCGAACACCGGGGAGCTGTTTTTT	CASSEWGGANTGELFF
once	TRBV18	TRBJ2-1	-	TGTGCCAGCTCACAGGGACGCTCCTACAATGAGCAGTTCTTC	CASSQGRSYNEQFF
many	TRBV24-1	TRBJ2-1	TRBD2	TGTGCCACCAGTGACGGACTAGCGGGGGCAAATGAGCAGTTCTTC	CATSDGLAGANEQFF
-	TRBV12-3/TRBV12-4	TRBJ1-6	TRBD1	TGTGCCAGCAGCCCAGGGGGCCCAAATTCACCCCTCCACTTT	CASSPGGPNSPLHF
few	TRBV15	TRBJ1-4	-	TGTGCCACCAGCATCCCCGAGGGGAAACTGTTTTTT	CATSIPEGKLFF
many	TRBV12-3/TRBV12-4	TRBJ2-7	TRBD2	TGTGCCAGTGGTGATAGCGGGATTATCTACGAGCAGTACTTC	CASGDSGIIYEQYF
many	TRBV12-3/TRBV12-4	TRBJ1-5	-	TGTGCCAGCAGTTTTGCAGCGATCAATCAGCCCCAGCATTTT	CASSFAAINQPQHF
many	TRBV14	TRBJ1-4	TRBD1	TGTGCCAGCAGCCGGGACAGGCTCGAAAAACTGTTTTTT	CASSRDRLEKLFF
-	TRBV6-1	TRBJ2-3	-	TGTGCCAGCAGTGGGCCCACGCGCACAGATACGCAGTATTTT	CASSGPTRTDTQYF
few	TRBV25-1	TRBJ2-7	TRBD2	TGTGCCAGCAGTGAACCCACCCCTAGCGGGACATCCTACGAGCAGTACTTC	CASSEPTPSGTSYEQYF
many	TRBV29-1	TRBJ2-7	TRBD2	TGCAGCGTTCGGAGACTAGCGGGATTCGGCGACGAGCAGTACTTC	CSVRRLAGFGDEQYF
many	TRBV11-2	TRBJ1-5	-	TGTGCCAGCAGCCCCGGGGCAGGGCGCAATCAGCCCCAGCATTTT	CASSPGAGRNQPQHF
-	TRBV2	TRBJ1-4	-	TGTGCCAGCACCCCAGGGCCTACTAATGAAAAACTGTTTTTT	CASTPGPTNEKLFF
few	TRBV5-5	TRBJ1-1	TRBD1	TGTGCCAGCAGCACACGGGACAGTAAGAACACTGAAGCTTTCTTT	CASSTRDSKNTEAFF
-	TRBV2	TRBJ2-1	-	TGTGCCAGCAGGACATCCATGAATTCGCGCAATGAGCAGTTCTTC	CASRTSMNSRNEQFF
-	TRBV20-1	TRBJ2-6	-	TGCAGTGCTTGGGACGGGAACTCTGGGGCCAACGTCCTGACTTTC	CSAWDGNSGANVLTF
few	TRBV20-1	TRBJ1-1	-	TGCAGTGCTAGAGACAGGCTGAACACTGAAGCTTTCTTT	CSARDRLNTEAFF
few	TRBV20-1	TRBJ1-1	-	TGCAGTGCTAGTAAGACAACGAACACTGAAGCTTTCTTT	CSASKTTNTEAFF
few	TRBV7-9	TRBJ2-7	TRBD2	TGTGCCAGCAGCGGGCTAGCGGGAGCCGTCCACGAGCAGTACTTC	CASSGLAGAVHEQYF
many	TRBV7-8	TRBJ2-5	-	TGTGCCAGCAGCTTAGTTGGGAACAGGGTTGTAGAGACCCAGTACTTC	CASSLVGNRVVETQYF
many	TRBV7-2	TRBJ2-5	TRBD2	TGTGCCAGCAGCTTTAGCGGGGGAAAAGAGACCCAGTACTTC	CASSFSGGKETQYF
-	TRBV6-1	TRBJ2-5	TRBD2	TGTGCCAGCAGTGTAGAGCGGGATGGTACCCAGTACTTC	CASSVERDGTQYF
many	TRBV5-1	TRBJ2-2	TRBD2	TGCGCCAGCAGCTTACCGACTAGCGGGAGAGGGGGCACCGGGGAGCTGTTTTTT	CASSLPTSGRGGTGELFF
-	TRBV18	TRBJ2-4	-	TGTGCCAGCTCAACCCAAACCAAAAACATTCAGTACTTC	CASSTQTKNIQYF
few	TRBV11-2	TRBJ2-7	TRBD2	TGTGCCAGCAGCCGGACTAGCGCCTCCTACGAGCAGTACTTC	CASSRTSASYEQYF
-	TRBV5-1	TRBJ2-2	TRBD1	TGCGCCAGCAGCGGACAGGGGTTTGCGAACACCGGGGAGCTGTTTTTT	CASSGQGFANTGELFF
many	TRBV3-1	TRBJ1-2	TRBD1	TGTGCCAGCAGCCCATCCGGGACAGAACACTATGGCTACACCTTC	CASSPSGTEHYGYTF
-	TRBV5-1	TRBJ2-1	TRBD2	TGCGCCAGCAGCTCAGGCACAGGACTAGACAACAATGAGCAGTTCTTC	CASSSGTGLDNNEQFF
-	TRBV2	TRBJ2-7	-	TGTGCCAGCAGTGATCGGCTATCCCAGAAGCAGTACTTC	CASSDRLSQKQYF
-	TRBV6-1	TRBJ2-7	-	TGTGCCAGCAGTGAGGTCGGCTTTGGGTCCTACGAGCAGTACTTC	CASSEVGFGSYEQYF
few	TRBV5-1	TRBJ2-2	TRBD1	TGCGCCAGCAGCTTGGAGGCAGGGGGCGGCACCGGGGAGCTGTTTTTT	CASSLEAGGGTGELFF
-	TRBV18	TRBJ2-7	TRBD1	TGTGCCAGCTCACCCGCGGGGTGGAACCGGGACAGGGAACCCTACGAGCAGTACTTC	CASSPAGWNRDREPYEQYF
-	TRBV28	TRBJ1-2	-	TGTGCCAGCAGTTTTAATTTGGGAAGCACCGGTGGCTACACCTTC	CASSFNLGSTGGYTF